The 30 T cell receptor beta chains below all came from one sample that was sequenced in a study of blood T cell repertoires in COVID-19. Profiled with immunoSEQ multiplex PCR; TCRdb holds only in-frame clones, not every one. The data hold approximately 170,000 clones, with approximately 79% observed a single time. Source material: peripheral blood. The receptors come from a woman of 80 years or more with acute or convalescent COVID-19.

This clone occurred a few times. The chain employs TRBV18 and TRBJ1-1, with 9 bases aligning to TRBD1. Germline CDR1 KGHSH, CDR2 LQKENI. The CDR3 runs 14 residues. V was clipped by 3 bases and J by 8 bases; unmatched bases: 7. The CDR3 bases are TGTGCCAGCTCACCTCTAAGGACAGGGGAGGAAGCTTTCTTT. Protein: CASSPLRTGEEAFF.

V gene TRBV28 combines with J gene TRBJ2-2; the match to TRBD1 covers 7 bases. Trimming removed 11 bases from V and 5 bases from J; junction bases left unmatched: 8. CDR3 length: 13 amino acids. In germline, CDR1 is MDHEN, CDR2 SYDVKM. CDR3 region: CALTGVGTGELFF. DNA of the CDR3: TGTGCCCTCACAGGGGTTGGGACCGGGGAGCTGTTTTTT.

This clone was picked up many times. The V gene is TRBV27, the J gene TRBJ2-2; 9 bases align to TRBD2. Germline CDR1 reads MNHEY; CDR2 reads SMNVEV (reference sequence). V lost 5 bases, J lost 3 bases, and 7 bases stayed unmatched. CDR3 length: 16 amino acids. The CDR3 DNA follows: TGTGCCAGCAGTCCTATAGCGGGAGTTTACACCGGGGAGCTGTTTTTT. Residues: CASSPIAGVYTGELFF.

The CDR3 nucleotides read TGTGCCAGCAGCTTAGGCCAAACTAGCGGGAGCGGAGAGACCCAGTACTTC. It yields the protein CASSLGQTSGSGETQYF. This chain joins TRBV7-3 and TRBJ2-5; 11 bases fit TRBD2. V lost 2 bases and J lost 4; bases outside the gene matches: 9. The CDR3 is 17 residues long. The germline gives CDR1 SGHTA, CDR2 FQGTGA.

This clone was observed a few times. The chain is built from TRBV5-1 and TRBJ1-2; TRBD1 aligns across 8 bases. The V and J ends lost 4 bases and 4 bases, in that order; junction bases with no gene match: 3. Per germline, CDR1 SGHRS and CDR2 YFSETQ. The CDR3 consists of 13 residues. CDR3 protein: CASSPGQGYGYTF. The CDR3 DNA reads TGCGCCAGCAGCCCAGGACAGGGCTATGGCTACACCTTC.

The rearrangement joins TRBV27 to TRBJ1-5, with no clear D. This CDR3 has 10 residues. The V gene lost 8 bases and the J gene lost 4 bases, with 3 bases spanning the gap. Per germline, CDR1 MNHEY and CDR2 SMNVEV (reference sequence). The CDR3 DNA reads TGTGCCAGCCGTAATCAGCCCCAGCATTTT. Protein product: CASRNQPQHF.

The chain has TRBV5-1 and TRBJ1-4; 8 bases line up with TRBD1. J was trimmed by 3 bases and V by 4 bases; bases with no gene match: 8. The CDR3 is made up of 16 amino acids. CDR1 SGHRS and CDR2 YFSETQ come from the germline V gene. In nucleotides, the CDR3 is TGCGCCAGCAGCCCACAGGGGGGAGGAGCTAATGAAAAACTGTTTTTT. Translating gives CASSPQGGGANEKLFF.

The sample holds a few counts of this clone. V usage is TRBV16 and J usage is TRBJ2-6, with D possibly TRBD2 on 6 matching bases. V gave up 0 bases and J gave up 2 bases, with 11 bases separating them. The germline CDR1 and CDR2 sequences are KGHSY and FQNENV. The CDR3 extends over 17 amino acids. The CDR3: CASSQSIRRAGANVLTF. DNA of the CDR3: TGTGCCAGCAGCCAATCAATTAGGAGGGCTGGGGCCAACGTCCTGACTTTC.

This sequence joins TRBV7-2 and TRBJ2-5; D not resolved. The length of the CDR3 is 13 residues. Trimming took 2 bases from V and 4 from J, leaving 8 bases between them. Germline values: CDR1 SGHTA, CDR2 FQGNSA. CDR3 residues: CASSLNPRETQYF. Written as DNA, the CDR3 is TGTGCCAGCAGCTTAAATCCTCGAGAGACCCAGTACTTC.

The chain has TRBV5-1 and TRBJ1-1; perhaps TRBD1 as D (5 bases). Trimming removed 0 bases from V and 1 base from J, with 10 bases in between. In germline, CDR1 is SGHRS, CDR2 YFSETQ. This CDR3 has 15 residues. CDR3 sequence (DNA): TGCGCCAGCAGCTTGGAAGGACACAGGAACACTGAAGCTTTCTTT. This encodes CASSLEGHRNTEAFF.

The chain couples TRBV6-5 to TRBJ2-1; D possibly corresponds to TRBD1 (7 bases). Trimming removed 0 bases at V and 7 bases at J, with 13 bases between. The length of the CDR3 is 15 residues. Germline CDR1 and CDR2: MNHEY and SVGAGI. The DNA of the CDR3 is TGTGCCAGCAGTTACTCGTGGCAGGGGGGAAATGAGCAGTTCTTC. Translating gives CASSYSWQGGNEQFF.

This sequence joins TRBV18 and TRBJ2-5; TRBD2 aligns across 13 bases. Germline V lookup: CDR1 KGHSH, CDR2 LQKENI. The CDR3 has 17 amino acids. V shed 2 bases, J shed 2 bases, and the junction held 5 bases outside the gene matches. CDR3 sequence (DNA): TGTGCCAGCTCACCAAGGACTAGCGGGAGTGGACAAGAGACCCAGTACTTC. It is translated as CASSPRTSGSGQETQYF.

This clone was detected a few times. The V gene is TRBV27, the J gene TRBJ2-7; the match to TRBD2 covers 13 bases. CDR3 length equals 14 residues. V shed 5 bases, J shed 11 bases, and the junction held 9 bases outside the gene matches. CDR1 MNHEY and CDR2 SMNVEV come from the germline V gene (reference sequence). The CDR3, as DNA: TGTGCCAGCAGTCGAGGGACTAGCGGGATGTCGAAGTACTTC. Its translation: CASSRGTSGMSKYF.

The gene calls are TRBV7-2 and TRBJ1-5, with 8 bases fitting TRBD1. V dropped 5 bases and J dropped 5; count of bases not matched to a gene: 2. Germline V gene lookup returns CDR1 SGHTA and CDR2 FQGNSA. This CDR3 has 13 amino acids. The CDR3, as DNA: TGTGCCAGCAGCATACAGGGGGATCAGCCCCAGCATTTT. Translation: CASSIQGDQPQHF.

J is TRBJ1-5 and V is TRBV30, with D maybe TRBD1 (6 bases). Germline CDR1 is GTSNPN and CDR2 is SVGIG (reference sequence). The CDR3 has 15 amino acids. The V gene lost 1 base and the J gene lost 7 bases, with 17 bases spanning the gap. The CDR3 here is CAWSATLRGRQPQHF. The CDR3 DNA follows: TGTGCCTGGAGTGCGACTCTCAGGGGACGCCAGCCCCAGCATTTT. The variable domain in full, with the rest retrieved from reference TRBV30 and TRBJ1-5, is SQTIHQWPATLVQPVGSPLSLECTVEGTSNPNLYWYRQAAGRGLQLLFYSVGIGQISSEVPQNLSASRPQDRQFILSSKKLLLSDSGFYLCAWSATLRGRQPQHFGDGTRLSIL.

The CDR3 nucleotides are TGTGCCAGCAGTGAAGGGGTGACTAGCGCTCGCTCCTACAATGAGCAGTTCTTC. It is translated as CASSEGVTSARSYNEQFF. The gene calls are TRBV6-1 and TRBJ2-1; the match to TRBD2 covers 8 bases. This CDR3 is 18 amino acids long. The junction had 8 bases not matched to a gene; V was cut back by 1 base and J by 0 bases. The V gene's germline CDR1 is MNHNS and CDR2 SASEGT.

Concerning this clone itself: Other DNA sequences in this specimen translate into the identical CDR3. This chain links TRBV27 with TRBJ1-2, with a tentative D call TRBD1 (5 bases). The germline V gene encodes CDR1 MNHEY and CDR2 SMNVEV (reference sequence). The CDR3 spans 12 residues. Trimming stripped 4 bases from V and 5 bases from J, with 8 bases between. CDR3 residues: CASSSGHYGYTF. Here the CDR3 DNA reads TGTGCCAGCAGTTCCGGACATTATGGCTACACCTTC.

This clone was seen only once. V is TRBV5-1 and J is TRBJ2-7; D may be TRBD2 (6 bases). Germline V CDR1 and CDR2: SGHRS, YFSETQ. This CDR3 is built from 14 residues. With 1 base removed from V and 5 bases from J, the gap between germline ends came to 13 bases. CDR3: CASSLMTSLDEQYF. Here the CDR3 DNA reads TGCGCCAGCAGCTTGATGACTAGTCTCGACGAGCAGTACTTC.

V usage is TRBV2 and J usage is TRBJ1-2, with TRBD1 identical over 9 bases. V gave up 6 bases and J gave up 4 bases; unmatched junction bases: 3. Germline-derived CDR1 and CDR2 are SNHLY and FYNNEI. This CDR3 has 13 amino acids. The CDR3 DNA reads TGTGCCAGCAGGTCGGGACAGGGCTATGGCTACACCTTC. Its translation: CASRSGQGYGYTF.

This chain uses TRBV9 with TRBJ2-5, with TRBD1 matching over 8 bases. Trimming at V came to 2 bases and at J to 2 bases, leaving 2 bases not matched to a gene. The CDR3 length is 14 residues. CDR1 and CDR2 from the germline V gene are SGDLS and YYNGEE. CDR3 sequence: CASSVGQGQETQYF. The DNA of the CDR3 is TGTGCCAGCAGCGTTGGACAGGGACAAGAGACCCAGTACTTC.

V and J are TRBV10-2 and TRBJ2-1; D possibly corresponds to TRBD2 (5 bases). Trimming took off 2 bases at V and 0 bases at J, with 5 bases between the two ends. This CDR3 is built from 14 residues. CDR1 and CDR2 from the germline V gene are WSHSY and SAAADI. The CDR3 sequence is CASSEGSSYNEQFF. In DNA form, the CDR3 reads TGCGCCAGCAGTGAGGGGAGCTCCTACAATGAGCAGTTCTTC.

The rearrangement joins TRBV2 to TRBJ2-7; D is perhaps TRBD2 (7 bases). Trimming pared 8 bases from V and 6 bases from J, leaving 17 bases between. From germline, CDR1 is SNHLY and CDR2 FYNNEI. The CDR3 spans 13 residues. CDR3 in DNA: TGTGCCAGCGGGGGGGGGCCGGGGTTCGAGCAGTACTTC. Protein sequence: CASGGGPGFEQYF.

This chain uses TRBV27 with TRBJ2-1; D ambiguous. The CDR3 runs to 13 residues. CDR1 is MNHEY and CDR2 is SMNVEV in the germline V gene (reference sequence). V lost 0 bases to trimming and J lost 3 bases, with 3 bases between them. The CDR3: CASSLSYYNEQFF. In nucleotides, the CDR3 is TGTGCCAGCAGTTTATCGTACTACAATGAGCAGTTCTTC.

V and J are TRBV9 and TRBJ2-3; possible D gene TRBD2, 7 bases. The V gene lost 4 bases and the J gene lost 6 bases, with 18 bases spanning the gap. CDR3 length: 15 residues. The germline V gene has CDR1 SGDLS and CDR2 YYNGEE. CDR3 nucleotides: TGTGCCAGCAGCCCCCGGGGGGCGGAAGGTGATACGCAGTATTTT. It yields the protein CASSPRGAEGDTQYF.

This chain links TRBV30 with TRBJ1-5, with 11 bases lining up with TRBD1. Per germline, CDR1 GTSNPN and CDR2 SVGIG (reference sequence). The CDR3 length is 19 residues. V was clipped by 0 bases and J by 0 bases; unmatched bases: 10. The DNA for the CDR3 is TGTGCCTGGAGTGTTTACTCGGGACAGGGGGACTATAGCAATCAGCCCCAGCATTTT. The encoded protein is CAWSVYSGQGDYSNQPQHF.

As regards this clone: Relative to the germline gene, one junction end is altered; a read error may explain this. The genes are TRBV16 and TRBJ2-7; TRBD1 agrees at 8 bases. The CDR3 extends over 13 amino acids. Per the germline V gene, CDR1 is KGHSY and CDR2 is FQNENV. The CDR3 loop is CASSLQPGTGPFF. The DNA for the CDR3 is TGTGCCAGCAGCCTGCAACCCGGGACAGGTCCGTTTTTC.

In this sample, this clone turned up a few times. The chain has TRBV18 and TRBJ2-1; D gene ambiguous. This CDR3 is built from 18 residues. CDR1 KGHSH and CDR2 LQKENI come from the germline V gene. Between the trimmed V and J ends, which lost 3 bases and 0 bases, there was a span of 18 bases. The CDR3 nucleotides read TGTGCCAGCTCACCGAATGGCAATAGAGGTAGCTCCTACAATGAGCAGTTCTTC. It translates to CASSPNGNRGSSYNEQFF.

The chain uses TRBV6-5 and TRBJ1-1, with D maybe TRBD1 (6 bases). The V gene lost 10 bases and the J gene lost 1 base, with 13 bases spanning the gap. The CDR3 has 13 residues. Germline CDR1 reads MNHEY; CDR2 reads SVGAGI. In DNA, the CDR3 is TGTGCCACAACAACAGGGCCGAACACTGAAGCTTTCTTT. This encodes CATTTGPNTEAFF.

Only one count was recorded for this clone. The J gene is TRBJ2-7, the V gene TRBV2, with D hard to call. Per germline, CDR1 SNHLY and CDR2 FYNNEI. V lost 1 base and J 2 bases, leaving 12 bases between the germline ends. The CDR3 loop spans 15 amino acids. This CDR3 reads CASSEEENSPYEQYF. The CDR3 region has the DNA TGTGCCAGCAGTGAAGAAGAGAACAGTCCCTACGAGCAGTACTTC.

This sequence joins TRBV7-9 and TRBJ2-7; D uncertain. V was clipped by 1 base and J by 0 bases, with 7 bases between them. CDR3 size: 14 residues. Germline-derived CDR1 and CDR2 are SEHNR and FQNEAQ (reference sequence). The CDR3 sequence: CASSLDFISYEQYF. In DNA form, the CDR3 reads TGTGCCAGCAGCTTAGATTTCATCTCCTACGAGCAGTACTTC.